The count of the clone carrying this TCR beta chain is one. This record belongs to a study of T cell changes during pregnancy in multiple sclerosis. Sequencing was performed with immunoSEQ multiplex PCR; in TCRdb, only in-frame clones are kept and a portion is missing. The table shows about 39,000 clones, with more than 85% occurring only once. This TCR was sampled from a female donor in good health, enrolled as a control in a pregnancy study. The sample consisted of CD4+ T cells from peripheral blood mononuclear cells, taken after pregnancy.

In DNA form, the CDR3 reads TGTGCCAGCAGCTTGCAAGGGGTTAGCAATCAGCCCCAGCATTTT. Protein sequence: CASSLQGVSNQPQHF. This rearrangement joins TRBV5-8 to TRBJ1-5, with TRBD1 as a possible D gene (5 bases). In germline, CDR1 is SGHTS, CDR2 YDEGEE. V lost 1 base, J lost 0 bases, and 8 bases lay in between. The CDR3 consists of 15 residues. Full variable domain (rest looked up from reference TRBV5-8 and TRBJ1-5): EAGVTQSPTHLIKTRGQQATLRCSPISGHTSVYWYQQALGLGLQFLLWYDEGEERNRGNFPPRFSGRQFPNYSSELNVNALELEDSALYLCASSLQGVSNQPQHFGDGTRLSIL.